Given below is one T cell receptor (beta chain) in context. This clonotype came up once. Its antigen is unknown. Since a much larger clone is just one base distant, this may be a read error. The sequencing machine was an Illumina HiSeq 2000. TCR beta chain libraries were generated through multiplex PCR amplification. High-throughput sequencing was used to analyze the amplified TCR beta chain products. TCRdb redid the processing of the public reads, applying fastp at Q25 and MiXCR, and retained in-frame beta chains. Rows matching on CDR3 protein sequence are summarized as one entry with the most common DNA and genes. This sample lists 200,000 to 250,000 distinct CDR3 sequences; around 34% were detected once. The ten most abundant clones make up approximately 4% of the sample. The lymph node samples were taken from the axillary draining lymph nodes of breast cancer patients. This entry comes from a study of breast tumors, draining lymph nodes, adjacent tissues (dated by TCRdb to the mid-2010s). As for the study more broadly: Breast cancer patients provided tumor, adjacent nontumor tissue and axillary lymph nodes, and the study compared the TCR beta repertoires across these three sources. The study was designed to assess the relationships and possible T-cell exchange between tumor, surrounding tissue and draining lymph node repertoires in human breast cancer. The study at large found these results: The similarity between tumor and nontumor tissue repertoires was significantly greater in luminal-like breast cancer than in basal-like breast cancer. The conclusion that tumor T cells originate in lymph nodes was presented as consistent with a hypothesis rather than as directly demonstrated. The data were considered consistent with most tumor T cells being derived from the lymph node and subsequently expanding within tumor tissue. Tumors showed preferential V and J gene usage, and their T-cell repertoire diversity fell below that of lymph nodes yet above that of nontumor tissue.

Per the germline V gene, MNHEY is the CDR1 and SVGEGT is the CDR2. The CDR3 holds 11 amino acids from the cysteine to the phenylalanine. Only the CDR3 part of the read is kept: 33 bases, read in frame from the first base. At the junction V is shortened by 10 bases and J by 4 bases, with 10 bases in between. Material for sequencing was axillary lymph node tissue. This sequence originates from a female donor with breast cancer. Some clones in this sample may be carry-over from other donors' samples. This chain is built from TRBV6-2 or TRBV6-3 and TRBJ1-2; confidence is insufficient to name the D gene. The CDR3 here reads CATSPVYGYTF. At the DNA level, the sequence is TGTGCCACCTCGCCAGTCTATGGCTACACCTTC.